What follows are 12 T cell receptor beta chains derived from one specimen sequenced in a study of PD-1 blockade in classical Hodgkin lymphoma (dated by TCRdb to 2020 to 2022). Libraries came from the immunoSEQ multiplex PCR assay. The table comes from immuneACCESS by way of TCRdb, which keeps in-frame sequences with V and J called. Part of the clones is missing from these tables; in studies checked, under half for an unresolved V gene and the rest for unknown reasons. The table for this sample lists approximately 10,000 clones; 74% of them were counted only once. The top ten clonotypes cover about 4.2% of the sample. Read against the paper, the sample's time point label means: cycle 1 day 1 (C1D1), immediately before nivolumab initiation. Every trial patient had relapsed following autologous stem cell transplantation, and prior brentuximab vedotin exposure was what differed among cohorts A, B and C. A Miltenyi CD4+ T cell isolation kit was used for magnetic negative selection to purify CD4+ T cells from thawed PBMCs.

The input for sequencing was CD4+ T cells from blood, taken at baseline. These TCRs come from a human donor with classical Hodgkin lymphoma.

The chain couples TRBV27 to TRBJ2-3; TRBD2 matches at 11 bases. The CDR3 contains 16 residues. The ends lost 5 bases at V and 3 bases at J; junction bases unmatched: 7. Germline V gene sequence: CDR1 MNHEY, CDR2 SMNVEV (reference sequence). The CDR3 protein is CASSTRLAGLTDTQYF. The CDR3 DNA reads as TGTGCCAGCAGTACCCGACTAGCGGGATTGACAGATACGCAGTATTTT.

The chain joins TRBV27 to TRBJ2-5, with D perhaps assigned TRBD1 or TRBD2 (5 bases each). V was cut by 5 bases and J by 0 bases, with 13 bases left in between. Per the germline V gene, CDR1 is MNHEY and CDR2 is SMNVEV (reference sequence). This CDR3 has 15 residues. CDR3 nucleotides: TGTGCCAGCAGTACCTGGGGACGGAACCAAGAGACCCAGTACTTC. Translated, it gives CASSTWGRNQETQYF.

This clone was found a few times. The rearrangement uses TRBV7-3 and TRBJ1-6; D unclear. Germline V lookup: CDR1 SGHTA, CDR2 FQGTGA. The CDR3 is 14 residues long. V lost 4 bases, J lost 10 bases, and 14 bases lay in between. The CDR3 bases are TGTGCCAGCAGCTCCCTGGGGAGTGGCTCACCCCTCCACTTT. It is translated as CASSSLGSGSPLHF.

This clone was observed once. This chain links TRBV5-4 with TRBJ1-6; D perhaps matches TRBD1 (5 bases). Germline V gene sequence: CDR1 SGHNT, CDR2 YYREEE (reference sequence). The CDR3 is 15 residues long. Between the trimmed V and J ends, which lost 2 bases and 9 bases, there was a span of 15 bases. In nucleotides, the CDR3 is TGTGCCAGCAGCTTTAATCAGGGATGGAGTTCACCCCTCCACTTT. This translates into CASSFNQGWSSPLHF.

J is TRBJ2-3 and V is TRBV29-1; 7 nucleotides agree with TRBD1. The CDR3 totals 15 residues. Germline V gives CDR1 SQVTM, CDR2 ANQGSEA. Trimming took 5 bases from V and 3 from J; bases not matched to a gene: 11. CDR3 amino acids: CSVCKGATGTDTQYF. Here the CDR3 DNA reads TGCAGCGTTTGCAAGGGGGCGACGGGGACAGATACGCAGTATTTT.

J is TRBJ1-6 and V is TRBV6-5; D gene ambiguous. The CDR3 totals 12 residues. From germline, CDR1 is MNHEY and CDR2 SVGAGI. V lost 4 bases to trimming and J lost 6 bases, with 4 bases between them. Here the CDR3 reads CASSSINSPLHF. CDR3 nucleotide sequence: TGTGCCAGCAGTTCTATTAATTCACCCCTCCACTTT.

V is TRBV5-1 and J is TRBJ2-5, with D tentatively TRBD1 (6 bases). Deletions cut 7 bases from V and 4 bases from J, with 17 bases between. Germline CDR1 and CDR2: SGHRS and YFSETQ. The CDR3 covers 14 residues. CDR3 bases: TGCGCCAGCCTCGGACAGACCCCGGGAGAGACCCAGTACTTC. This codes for CASLGQTPGETQYF.

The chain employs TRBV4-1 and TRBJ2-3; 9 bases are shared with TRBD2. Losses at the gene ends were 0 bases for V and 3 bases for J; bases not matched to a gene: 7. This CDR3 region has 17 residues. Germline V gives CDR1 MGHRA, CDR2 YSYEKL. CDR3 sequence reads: CASSQDGPSGATDTQYF. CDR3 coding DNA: TGCGCCAGCAGCCAAGATGGTCCTAGCGGGGCAACAGATACGCAGTATTTT.

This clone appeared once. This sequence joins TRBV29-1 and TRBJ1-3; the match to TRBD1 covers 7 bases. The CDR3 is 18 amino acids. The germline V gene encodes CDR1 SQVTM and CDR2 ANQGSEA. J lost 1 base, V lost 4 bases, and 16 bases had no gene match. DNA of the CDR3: TGCAGCGTTGCGGGACAGAGCTTTTCAAAATCTTCTGGAAACACCATATATTTT. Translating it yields CSVAGQSFSKSSGNTIYF. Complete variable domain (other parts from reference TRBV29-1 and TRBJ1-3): SAVISQKPSRDICQRGTSLTIQCQVDSQVTMMFWYRQQPGQSLTLIATANQGSEATYESGFVIDKFPISRPNLTFSTLTVSNMSPEDSSIYLCSVAGQSFSKSSGNTIYFGEGSWLTVV.

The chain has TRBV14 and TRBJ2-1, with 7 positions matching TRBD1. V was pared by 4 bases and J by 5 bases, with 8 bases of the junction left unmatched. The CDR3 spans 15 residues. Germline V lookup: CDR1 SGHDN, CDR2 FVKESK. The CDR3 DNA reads TGTGCCAGCAGCCCCCGGGACAGCTTAGACAATGAGCAGTTCTTC. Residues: CASSPRDSLDNEQFF.

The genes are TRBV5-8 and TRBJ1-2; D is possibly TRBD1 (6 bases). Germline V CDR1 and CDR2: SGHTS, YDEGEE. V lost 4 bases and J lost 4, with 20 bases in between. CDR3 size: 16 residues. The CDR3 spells CASSVYREENGYGYTF. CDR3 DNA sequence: TGTGCCAGCAGCGTATACAGGGAGGAGAACGGCTATGGCTACACCTTC.

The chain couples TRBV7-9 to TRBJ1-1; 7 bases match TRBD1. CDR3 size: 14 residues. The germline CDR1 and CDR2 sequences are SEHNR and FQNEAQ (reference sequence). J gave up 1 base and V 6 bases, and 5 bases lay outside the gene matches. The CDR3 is CASSSGTANTEAFF. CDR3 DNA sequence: TGTGCCAGCAGTTCCGGGACAGCGAACACTGAAGCTTTCTTT.